This TCR beta chain was captured by sequencing in a study of cytomegalovirus exposure and HLA in healthy donors. The primer mix had 60 Vbeta and 13 Jbeta primers. Original processing methods: In a later analysis, the count reached some 88 million unique TCR beta chains, with about 11 million shared. The protocol was immunoSEQ multiplex PCR, while the TCRdb copy is restricted to in-frame clones and leaves out a portion. V and J calls and clone size are given by that table; D and trimming were obtained from the DNA. The sample yields 150,000 or so clones, more than 75% seen once. Worth noting for this clone: The antigen is not known.

Findings of the study overall: Later analysis identified about 15,000 TCR beta sequences associated with HLA alleles, using a false discovery rate threshold of 0.05.

Sequenced: PBMCs. The receptor was derived from a young man in good health and CMV-seropositive.

The CDR3 DNA reads TGTGCCAGCAGTTTACCCCAGGGGACGAGTGGCTACACCTTC. Translating it yields CASSLPQGTSGYTF. The chain combines TRBV28 with TRBJ1-2; TRBD1 might be the D (6 bases). V was pared by 2 bases and J by 7 bases, with 14 bases between. This CDR3 has 14 residues. CDR1 MDHEN and CDR2 SYDVKM come from the germline V gene.